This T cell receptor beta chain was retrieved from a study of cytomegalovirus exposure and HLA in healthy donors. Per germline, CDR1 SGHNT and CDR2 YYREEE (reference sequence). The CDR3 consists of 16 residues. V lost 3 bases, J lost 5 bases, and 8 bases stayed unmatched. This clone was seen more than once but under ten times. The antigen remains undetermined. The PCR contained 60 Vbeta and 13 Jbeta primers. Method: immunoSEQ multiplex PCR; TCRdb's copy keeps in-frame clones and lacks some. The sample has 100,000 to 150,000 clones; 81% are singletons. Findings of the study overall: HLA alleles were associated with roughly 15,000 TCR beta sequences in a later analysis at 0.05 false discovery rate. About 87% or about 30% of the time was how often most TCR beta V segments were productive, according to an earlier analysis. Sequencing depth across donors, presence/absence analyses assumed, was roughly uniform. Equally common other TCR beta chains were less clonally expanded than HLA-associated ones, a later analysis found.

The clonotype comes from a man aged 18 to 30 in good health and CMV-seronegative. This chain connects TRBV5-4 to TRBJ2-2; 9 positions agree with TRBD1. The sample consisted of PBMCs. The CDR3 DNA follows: TGTGCCAGCAGCTGGAGGACAGGGGTAGGTACCGGGGAGCTGTTTTTT. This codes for CASSWRTGVGTGELFF.